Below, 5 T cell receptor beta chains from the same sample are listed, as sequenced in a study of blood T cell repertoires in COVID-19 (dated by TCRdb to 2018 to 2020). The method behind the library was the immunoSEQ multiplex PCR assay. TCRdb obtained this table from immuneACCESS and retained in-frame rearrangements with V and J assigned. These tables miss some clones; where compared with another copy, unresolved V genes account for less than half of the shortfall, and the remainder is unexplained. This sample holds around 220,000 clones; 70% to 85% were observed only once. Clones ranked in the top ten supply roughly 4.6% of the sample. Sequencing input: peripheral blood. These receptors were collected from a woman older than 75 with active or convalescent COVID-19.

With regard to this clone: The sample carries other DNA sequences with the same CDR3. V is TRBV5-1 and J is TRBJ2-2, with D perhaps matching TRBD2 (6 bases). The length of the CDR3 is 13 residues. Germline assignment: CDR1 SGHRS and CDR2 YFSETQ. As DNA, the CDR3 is TGCGCTAGCGGTACCGGGGGCACCGGGGAGCTGTTTTTT. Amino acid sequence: CASGTGGTGELFF.

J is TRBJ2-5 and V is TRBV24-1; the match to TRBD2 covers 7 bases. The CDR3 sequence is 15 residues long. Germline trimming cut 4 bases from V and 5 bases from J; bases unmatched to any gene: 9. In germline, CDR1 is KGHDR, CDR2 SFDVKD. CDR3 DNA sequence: TGTGCCACCAGTGACCGACGTAGCGGGCGGGAGACCCAGTACTTC. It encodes CATSDRRSGRETQYF.

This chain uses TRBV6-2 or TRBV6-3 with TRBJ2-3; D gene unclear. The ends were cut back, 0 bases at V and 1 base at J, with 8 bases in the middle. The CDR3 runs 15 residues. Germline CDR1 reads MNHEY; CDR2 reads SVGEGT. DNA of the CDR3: TGTGCCAGCAGTTACTCCCACGGAGGCACAGATACGCAGTATTTT. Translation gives CASSYSHGGTDTQYF.

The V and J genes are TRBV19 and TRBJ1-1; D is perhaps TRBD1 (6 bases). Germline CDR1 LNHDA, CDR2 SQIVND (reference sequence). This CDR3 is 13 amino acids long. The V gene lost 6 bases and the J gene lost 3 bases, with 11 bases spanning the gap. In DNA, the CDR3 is TGTGCCAGTAGGGACAGATCGGACACTGAAGCTTTCTTT. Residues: CASRDRSDTEAFF. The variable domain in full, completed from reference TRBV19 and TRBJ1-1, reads DGGITQSPKYLFRKEGQNVTLSCEQNLNHDAMYWYRQDPGQGLRLIYYSQIVNDFQKGDIAEGYSVSREKKESFPLTVTSAQKNPTAFYLCASRDRSDTEAFFGQGTRLTVV.

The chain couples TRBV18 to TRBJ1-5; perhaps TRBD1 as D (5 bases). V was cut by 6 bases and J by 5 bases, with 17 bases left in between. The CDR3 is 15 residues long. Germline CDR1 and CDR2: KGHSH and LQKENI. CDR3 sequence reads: CASSLRGTGDQPQHF. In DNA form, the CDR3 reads TGTGCCAGCTCTCTTCGGGGGACTGGGGATCAGCCCCAGCATTTT.